Listed here is a single TCR beta chain. This specimen belongs to a study of shared clonotypes between healthy human individuals. Donors, healthy HIV-negative adults, lacked recent acute infections or vaccinations. An assay was performed, and its level was deep. Original analysis: With immunoSEQ giving junction-only sequences and no quality scores, filtering differed. Using immunoSEQ multiplex PCR, the repertoire was profiled, and TCRdb retains in-frame clones only, with some absent. V and J calls and clone size are as listed in that table; D and trimming were resolved from the DNA. The sample lists roughly 500,000 clones; roughly four fifths were seen once. Germline V CDR1 and CDR2: SNHLY, FYNNEI. The CDR3 runs to 16 residues. V lost 3 bases to trimming and J lost 0 bases; unmatched junction nucleotides: 5.

This TCR came from a woman aged 40 to 50 in good health. Some clones in this sample may be carry-over from other donors' samples. Sequenced material: PBMCs. This rearrangement joins TRBV2 to TRBJ2-1; 7 bases agree with TRBD2. The CDR3 DNA follows: TGTGCCAGCAGTGACCCAGCGGGGAGCTCCTACAATGAGCAGTTCTTC. Protein product: CASSDPAGSSYNEQFF.